This TCR beta chain is drawn from a study of T cell clonotyping in hematopoietic cell transplantation. Study background: Recipients' pretransplant samples followed cytoreduction.

Time point specified: recipient sample about 28 days before transplant, after cytoreduction. CDR1 and CDR2 from the germline V gene are SGHTA and FQGNSA. This CDR3 region has 13 residues. V shed 5 bases and J shed 5 bases, with 12 bases lying between them. Measured with immunoSEQ multiplex PCR; TCRdb has only the in-frame clones, and not every one. The sample shows about 29,000 clones, 60% to 85% of them seen only once. J is TRBJ2-5 and V is TRBV7-2; D gene unclear. This TCR came from a woman aged 25 to 45 with chronic myeloid leukemia. Some clones in this sample may be carry-over from other donors' samples. The material sequenced was peripheral blood mononuclear cells, taken before stem cell transplant. In DNA form, the CDR3 reads TGTGCCAGCAGCCCGAACCCTGGGGAGACCCAGTACTTC. This codes for CASSPNPGETQYF. The full variable domain, completed using reference TRBV7-2 and TRBJ2-5, is GAGVSQSPSNKVTEKGKDVELRCDPISGHTALYWYRQSLGQGLEFLIYFQGNSAPDKSGLPSDRFSAERTGGSVSTLTIQRTQQEDSAVYLCASSPNPGETQYFGPGTRLLVL.